A selection of T cell receptor beta chains follows, all from one sample in a study of response to subunit inactivated influenza vaccine. TCRdb called the RT-PCR reads again in MiXCR, with one record for every CDR3 protein. The data show 400,000 to 650,000 distinct CDR3 sequences, approximately 7.7% seen once. The sequenced sample was PBMCs from blood, obtained about 24 months after vaccination. The receptors come from a man aged 50 to 69 who received an inactivated influenza vaccine. The CDR3 runs from the conserved cysteine through the conserved F or W. Part of the rows lack a size; the others show once, few, many or a class for expanded clones.

J gene: TRBJ1-5
clone size: few
V gene: TRBV10-3
CDR3 protein: CAISAQDRGKQPQHF

J gene: TRBJ2-7
clone size: NA
V gene: TRBV6-2/TRBV6-3
CDR3 protein: CASRPNAAYEQYF

J gene: TRBJ1-5
clone size: NA
V gene: TRBV20-1
CDR3 protein: CSATDGHSNQPQHF

J gene: TRBJ2-7
clone size: NA
V gene: TRBV12-5
CDR3 protein: CASGHTQGSEQYF

J gene: TRBJ2-7
clone size: few
V gene: TRBV11-1
CDR3 protein: CASSSGGDGKSYEQYF

J gene: TRBJ1-1
clone size: NA
V gene: TRBV5-1
CDR3 protein: CASSLDAVNTEAFF

J gene: TRBJ2-1
clone size: many
V gene: TRBV2
CDR3 protein: CASRTSRNEQFF

J gene: TRBJ2-7
clone size: NA
V gene: TRBV7-2
CDR3 protein: CASSLTGLDTYEQYF

J gene: TRBJ2-4
clone size: few
V gene: TRBV20-1
CDR3 protein: CSAGTRGAKNIQYF

J gene: TRBJ2-7
clone size: NA
V gene: TRBV19
CDR3 protein: CASSTVPGQGDYEQYF

J gene: TRBJ2-3
clone size: NA
V gene: TRBV7-2
CDR3 protein: CASSRSFGAGSTDTQYF

J gene: TRBJ2-3
clone size: few
V gene: TRBV15
CDR3 protein: CATSSDTASAGGADTQYF

J gene: TRBJ1-2
clone size: NA
V gene: TRBV7-2
CDR3 protein: CASSSGHTYGYTF

J gene: TRBJ2-3
clone size: few
V gene: TRBV4-3
CDR3 protein: CASSQDEAGGGDTQYF

J gene: TRBJ1-5
clone size: many
V gene: TRBV12-3/TRBV12-4
CDR3 protein: CASSLGQGPNQPQHF

J gene: TRBJ2-2
clone size: many
V gene: TRBV11-2
CDR3 protein: CASSPYTIRGRTGELFF

J gene: TRBJ1-4
clone size: many
V gene: TRBV6-5
CDR3 protein: CASSYSGKGKLFF

J gene: TRBJ2-7
clone size: NA
V gene: TRBV7-8
CDR3 protein: CASSPGTAAEQYF

J gene: TRBJ1-1
clone size: NA
V gene: TRBV6-5
CDR3 protein: CASSYLKNLNTEAFF

J gene: TRBJ2-2
clone size: many
V gene: TRBV30
CDR3 protein: CAWSVTGGSTGELFF

J gene: TRBJ2-2
clone size: many
V gene: TRBV12-3/TRBV12-4
CDR3 protein: CASSPGQGRATGELFF

J gene: TRBJ2-1
clone size: many
V gene: TRBV20-1
CDR3 protein: CSASSATGLYQFF

J gene: TRBJ2-1
clone size: few
V gene: TRBV6-1
CDR3 protein: CASSDQLNRGYNEQFF

J gene: TRBJ1-2
clone size: NA
V gene: TRBV7-2
CDR3 protein: CASSLGFAGGGYTF

J gene: TRBJ2-3
clone size: few
V gene: TRBV15
CDR3 protein: CATSDYRAAYTDTQYF

J gene: TRBJ1-2
clone size: many
V gene: TRBV11-2
CDR3 protein: CASSLQESSFGYTF

J gene: TRBJ2-5
clone size: many
V gene: TRBV27
CDR3 protein: CASSSLDRSHQTQYF

J gene: TRBJ1-1
clone size: few
V gene: TRBV18
CDR3 protein: CASSLQGGRTEAFF

J gene: TRBJ2-1
clone size: many
V gene: TRBV5-5
CDR3 protein: CASSLVFLAAEGGNEQFF

J gene: TRBJ1-1
clone size: few
V gene: TRBV18
CDR3 protein: CASSPPVGEAFF

J gene: TRBJ1-1
clone size: NA
V gene: TRBV3-1
CDR3 protein: CASSLTGGRRTEAFF

J gene: TRBJ2-5
clone size: NA
V gene: TRBV7-9
CDR3 protein: CASSFWRGYQETQYF

J gene: TRBJ2-3
clone size: NA
V gene: TRBV6-1
CDR3 protein: CASKKPGAGARADTQYF

J gene: TRBJ2-3
clone size: NA
V gene: TRBV7-2
CDR3 protein: CASSLGITSTDTQYF